The clone carrying this T cell receptor beta chain was recorded a few times. The target antigen is unknown. This sample stems from a study of T-cell reconstitution after alpha-beta-depleted transplantation in children. Points from the study as a whole: About two months after transplant, alpha-beta T cells reportedly came from several hundred expanded graft clones. Certain patients had high TCRbeta diversity at day 60, and it came from recipient T cells and thymic progenitors that survived.

Unique molecular identifiers were incorporated into the prepared TCRbeta library. MiXCR was run by TCRdb on the PCR reads, yielding one entry per CDR3 protein. The sample has 500,000 to 600,000 distinct CDR3 sequences, 25% to 30% seen once; the top ten hold under 45%. The CDR3 is 14 residues long. Trimming left V 6 bases short and J 2 bases short, with 11 bases between. Here the sequenced sample was PBMCs, taken before TCRalphabeta/CD19-depleted stem cell transplant. The chain employs TRBV12-3 or TRBV12-4 and TRBJ1-5, with D unclear. The sequence was collected from a boy less than two years old with Wiskott-Aldrich syndrome, due to receive a stem cell transplant. The CDR3 DNA is TGTGCCAGCAGCCCAGTAAGCGGCAATCAGCCCCAGCATTTT. Protein product: CASSPVSGNQPQHF.